These 20 T cell receptor beta chains share one sample of origin, sequenced in a study of cytomegalovirus exposure and HLA in healthy donors. The PCR used 60 Vbeta and 13 Jbeta primers. Method: immunoSEQ multiplex PCR; TCRdb's copy keeps in-frame clones and lacks some. The sample records approximately 130,000 clones, around 81% being singletons. The specimen was PBMCs. The receptors stem from a woman between 50 and 59 years old in good health and CMV-seronegative.

This chain connects TRBV7-2 to TRBJ1-1, with D unclear. The CDR3 is made up of 17 amino acids. Germline V gene sequence: CDR1 SGHTA, CDR2 FQGNSA. Trimming took 5 bases from V and 4 from J, leaving 23 bases between them. The CDR3 loop is CASSLKHPGGASTEAFF. The CDR3 DNA reads TGTGCCAGCAGCCTAAAGCACCCGGGTGGAGCGAGCACTGAAGCTTTCTTT.

The gene calls are TRBV5-1 and TRBJ2-2, with D unclear. Per the germline V gene, CDR1 is SGHRS and CDR2 is YFSETQ. The CDR3 has 12 amino acids. V lost 5 bases and J 7 bases, leaving 9 bases between the germline ends. CDR3 protein: CASRSSVGELFF. The CDR3, as DNA: TGCGCCAGCAGATCCTCTGTCGGGGAGCTGTTTTTT.

The chain couples TRBV5-1 to TRBJ2-7, with TRBD1 matching over 10 bases. Germline V gene data show CDR1 as SGHRS and CDR2 as YFSETQ. J lost 6 bases, V lost 4 bases, and 7 bases had no gene match. This CDR3 has 14 amino acids. The CDR3 DNA sequence: TGCGCCAGCAGCACTGGACAGGGGGATGGCGAGCAGTACGTC. The encoded protein is CASSTGQGDGEQYV.

The chain joins TRBV5-1 to TRBJ2-7, with D maybe TRBD2 (5 bases). The CDR3 extends over 13 amino acids. Trimming took off 5 bases at V and 5 bases at J, with 14 bases between the two ends. Germline CDR1 SGHRS, CDR2 YFSETQ. The CDR3 protein is CASRPLTGNEQYF. The CDR3 region has the DNA TGCGCCAGCAGACCACTAACGGGAAACGAGCAGTACTTC.

The sample holds a few counts of this clone. The rearrangement uses TRBV19 and TRBJ1-2; TRBD1 aligns across 11 bases. Trimming cost V 6 bases and J 3 bases; bases outside gene matches: 6. This CDR3 is 15 amino acids long. Germline CDR1 is LNHDA and CDR2 is SQIVND (reference sequence). The CDR3 region has the DNA TGTGCCAGTAGGAAGCGGGACAGGGGGGACTATGGCTACACCTTC. Its translation is CASRKRDRGDYGYTF.

The J gene is TRBJ1-5, the V gene TRBV15; D might be TRBD1 (6 bases). There are 16 residues in the CDR3. The germline V gene encodes CDR1 LNHNV and CDR2 YYDKDF (reference sequence). Trimming removed 1 base at V and 2 bases at J, with 12 bases between. The CDR3 spells CATSRAGVLGNQPQHF. In nucleotides, the CDR3 is TGTGCCACCAGCAGAGCAGGGGTTTTGGGCAATCAGCCCCAGCATTTT.

The genes are TRBV27 and TRBJ2-1; D unclear. The CDR3 extends over 16 amino acids. Trimming took 3 bases from V and 0 from J, leaving 12 bases between them. Germline lookup yields CDR1 MNHEY and CDR2 SMNVEV (reference sequence). This CDR3 reads CASSFDWASSYNEQFF. The DNA of the CDR3 is TGTGCCAGCAGTTTCGATTGGGCGAGCTCCTACAATGAGCAGTTCTTC.

The V call is TRBV27, the J call TRBJ2-7; TRBD1 might be the D (6 bases). Germline V lookup: CDR1 MNHEY, CDR2 SMNVEV (reference sequence). Trimming removed 7 bases from V and 2 bases from J, with 21 bases in between. The CDR3 is 16 residues long. CDR3 coding DNA: TGTGCCAGCACGAGAAAGACAGGCCCACTGACCTACGAGCAGTACTTC. This encodes CASTRKTGPLTYEQYF.

V gene TRBV2 combines with J gene TRBJ2-3; D is unresolved. Trimming stripped 8 bases from V and 3 bases from J, with 12 bases between. CDR3 length: 13 amino acids. CDR1 SNHLY and CDR2 FYNNEI come from the germline V gene. CDR3 sequence reads: CASRLDLTDTQYF. The CDR3 DNA sequence: TGTGCCAGCCGGCTAGATCTGACAGATACGCAGTATTTT.

As for this clone: This sample includes further DNA sequences coding for the same CDR3. The chain combines TRBV5-4 with TRBJ1-2, with 10 bases identical to TRBD1. The V segment lost 2 bases and the J segment 9 bases; nucleotides outside the gene matches: 16. This CDR3 spans 17 amino acids. Germline V CDR1 and CDR2: SGHNT, YYREEE (reference sequence). CDR3 amino acids: CASSFFSDRGRVDRYTF. The CDR3 DNA sequence: TGTGCCAGCAGCTTTTTCTCCGACAGGGGGCGCGTTGACCGCTACACCTTC.

The chain carries TRBV7-6 and TRBJ2-7; D is possibly TRBD1 (6 bases). From germline, CDR1 is SGHVS and CDR2 FNYEAQ. The CDR3 totals 12 residues. The V gene lost 5 bases and the J gene lost 13 bases, with 18 bases spanning the gap. The CDR3 loop is CASSPTGSWLYF. For the CDR3, the DNA is TGTGCCAGCAGCCCTACAGGGTCCTGGCTTTACTTC.

As regards this clone: The junction departs from the called germline gene at one end, perhaps through a read error. The V call is TRBV28, the J call TRBJ1-2; D possibly corresponds to TRBD1 (5 bases). This CDR3 has 14 residues. CDR1 is MDHEN and CDR2 is SYDVKM in the germline V gene. CDR3 residues: CASSQWGGNYGYPF. CDR3 sequence (DNA): TGTGCCAGCAGTCAGTGGGGGGGAAACTATGGCTACCCCTTC.

Note on this clone: A read error may produce the germline difference seen at one junction end. The rearrangement uses TRBV7-9 and TRBJ2-7; 9 bases are shared with TRBD1. Germline V lookup: CDR1 SEHNR, CDR2 FQNEAQ (reference sequence). This CDR3 region has 17 residues. This chain's CDR3 is CSSSPRRIGTGSYEQYF. The DNA of the CDR3 is TGTTCCAGCAGCCCCCGCAGGATCGGGACAGGGTCGTACGAGCAGTACTTC.

The rearrangement uses TRBV29-1 and TRBJ2-7; D is unclear. This CDR3 region has 11 residues. V dropped 6 bases and J dropped 4 bases, with 10 bases sitting between them. Germline V gene data show CDR1 as SQVTM and CDR2 as ANQGSEA. The CDR3 reads CSVAQAYEQYF. The CDR3 coding sequence is TGCAGCGTCGCCCAGGCGTACGAGCAGTACTTC.

This clone was counted a single time. The chain carries TRBV7-8 and TRBJ2-7, with 10 bases aligning to TRBD2. Germline CDR1 and CDR2: SGHVS and FQNEAQ. The J segment lost 3 bases and the V segment lost 1 base, leaving 18 bases of the junction unmatched. The CDR3 is 20 residues long. The CDR3 here is CASSLGALGSSGRIVYEQYF. For the CDR3, the DNA is TGTGCCAGCAGCTTAGGGGCCCTAGGGTCTAGCGGGAGAATCGTCTACGAGCAGTACTTC.

V usage is TRBV7-3 and J usage is TRBJ2-1; no firm D call. The CDR3 length is 14 residues. Germline CDR1 reads SGHTA; CDR2 reads FQGTGA. V lost 3 bases to trimming and J lost 0 bases, with 6 bases between them. CDR3 nucleotides: TGTGCCAGCAGCTTTCGGAGCTCCTACAATGAGCAGTTCTTC. It translates to CASSFRSSYNEQFF.

The chain couples TRBV4-2 to TRBJ1-4; TRBD1 aligns across 8 bases. Germline values: CDR1 LGHNA, CDR2 YNFKEQ. The CDR3 has 15 residues. Trimming took 3 bases from V and 0 from J; bases not matched to a gene: 0. The DNA of the CDR3 is TGTGCCAGCAGCCAGACAGGGGCAACTAATGAAAAACTGTTTTTT. It is translated as CASSQTGATNEKLFF.

The rearrangement joins TRBV7-2 to TRBJ1-4, with D maybe TRBD1 (5 bases). This CDR3 spans 14 amino acids. Germline V gene data show CDR1 as SGHTA and CDR2 as FQGNSA. With 1 base removed from V and 8 bases from J, the gap between germline ends came to 11 bases. The CDR3 reads CASSLDGAGEKLFF. The DNA for the CDR3 is TGTGCCAGCAGCTTAGATGGGGCGGGAGAAAAACTGTTTTTT.

V gene TRBV14 combines with J gene TRBJ1-4; TRBD1 matches at 7 bases. The CDR3 covers 16 residues. Germline lookup yields CDR1 SGHDN and CDR2 FVKESK. The trim removed 2 bases at V and 3 bases at J, leaving 6 bases unmatched. In DNA form, the CDR3 reads TGTGCCAGCAGCCAAAGAAGACAGGGCCCTAATGAAAAACTGTTTTTT. Residues: CASSQRRQGPNEKLFF. Full variable domain (remainder filled in from reference TRBV14 and TRBJ1-4): EAGVTQFPSHSVIEKGQTVTLRCDPISGHDNLYWYRRVMGKEIKFLLHFVKESKQDESGMPNNRFLAERTGGTYSTLKVQPAELEDSGVYFCASSQRRQGPNEKLFFGSGTQLSVL.

Details on this clone: The junction differs from germline at one of its ends, possibly a read error. The chain couples TRBV7-7 to TRBJ2-5, with 8 bases aligning to TRBD1. The CDR3 is 15 amino acids. In germline, CDR1 is SSHAT, CDR2 FNYEAQ (reference sequence). Written as DNA, the CDR3 is TGTGCTAGCAGCTTAGGGACGACAGGGGTTGAGACCCAGTACTTC. Translation gives CASSLGTTGVETQYF. The full variable domain, completed using reference TRBV7-7 and TRBJ2-5, is GAGVSQSPRYKVTKRGQDVTLRCDPISSHATLYWYQQALGQGPEFLTYFNYEAQPDKSGLPSDRFSAERPEGSISTLTIQRTEQRDSAMYRCASSLGTTGVETQYFGPGTRLLVL.